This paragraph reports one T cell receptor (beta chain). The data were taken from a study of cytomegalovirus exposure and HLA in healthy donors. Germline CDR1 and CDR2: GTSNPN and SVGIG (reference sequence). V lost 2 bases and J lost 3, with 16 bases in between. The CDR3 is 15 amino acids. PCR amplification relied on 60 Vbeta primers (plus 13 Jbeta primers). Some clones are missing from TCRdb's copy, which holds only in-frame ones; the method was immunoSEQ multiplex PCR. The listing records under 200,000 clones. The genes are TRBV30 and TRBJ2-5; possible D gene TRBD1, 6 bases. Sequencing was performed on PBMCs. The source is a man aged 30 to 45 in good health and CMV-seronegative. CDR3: CAWSQTPTGEETQYF. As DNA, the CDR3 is TGTGCCTGGAGTCAGACTCCGACAGGCGAAGAGACCCAGTACTTC.